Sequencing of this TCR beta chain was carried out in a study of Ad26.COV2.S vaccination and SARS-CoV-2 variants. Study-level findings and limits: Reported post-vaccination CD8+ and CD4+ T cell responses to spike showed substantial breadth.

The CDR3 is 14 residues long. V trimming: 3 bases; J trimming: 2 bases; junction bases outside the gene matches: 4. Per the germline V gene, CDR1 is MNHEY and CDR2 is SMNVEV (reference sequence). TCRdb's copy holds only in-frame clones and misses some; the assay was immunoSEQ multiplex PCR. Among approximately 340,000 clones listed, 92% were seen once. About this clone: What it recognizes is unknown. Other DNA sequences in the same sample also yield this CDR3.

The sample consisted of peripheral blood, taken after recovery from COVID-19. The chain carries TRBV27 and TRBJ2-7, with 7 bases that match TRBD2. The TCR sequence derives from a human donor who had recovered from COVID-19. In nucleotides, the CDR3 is TGTGCCAGCAGTTTGGGCGGGGGTACCTACGAGCAGTACTTC. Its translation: CASSLGGGTYEQYF.